This T cell receptor (beta chain) appears in the sequencing data of a study of blood T cell repertoires in COVID-19. Study at large: The United States, Italy and Spain supplied acute and convalescent COVID-19 samples. PBMCs, B-cell-depleted T cells, or T cells provided the cDNA or gDNA that made up the material.

Original methodology: Estimation of nucleated cell counts relied on the amplification of reference gene primers. Measured with immunoSEQ multiplex PCR; TCRdb has only the in-frame clones, and not every one. V, J and clone size are taken as reported in that table, and D and trimming were inferred from the DNA itself. The data show 100,000 to 120,000 clones, with 65% to 85% seen just once and about 1.6% held by the top ten. V was trimmed by 1 base and J by 0 bases, leaving 6 bases between them. From germline, CDR1 is LGHDT and CDR2 YNNKEL (reference sequence). The CDR3 spans 14 residues. The chain is built from TRBV3-1 (or the pseudogene TRBV3-2) and TRBJ1-2; D not certain. The material sequenced was peripheral blood. The receptor comes from a man between 45 and 60 years old with acute or convalescent COVID-19. The CDR3 nucleotides are TGTGCCAGCAGCCAAGGGGCTACTAACTATGGCTACACCTTC. Its translation: CASSQGATNYGYTF.